The T cell receptor beta chain described here comes from a study of OX40 agonist ivuxolimab in advanced cancers. CDR1 and CDR2 (germline): SGDLS, YYNGEE. Trimming stripped 3 bases from V and 0 bases from J, with 15 bases between. The CDR3 is 16 residues long. Clones were read by immunoSEQ multiplex PCR, and TCRdb kept only the in-frame ones, dropping some. The table has some 150,000 clones, 90% seen once. Enrollment shut out patients with autoimmune disease history or systemic immunosuppression. Overall study findings and caveats: Researchers did not establish what antigens the expanded peripheral T cells target. Also showing low normalized T-cell clonal expansion were some of the nonresponders. At 0.1 to 3.0 mg/kg and by week 6, CD4+ and CD8+ T cells in the blood had expanded clonally.

On this clone itself: The antigen is not known.

The chain has TRBV9 and TRBJ1-2; possibly TRBD1 for D (6 bases). Sequencing used CD4+ or CD8+ T cells sorted from blood, obtained in a trial of the OX40 agonist ivuxolimab. This clonotype was obtained from an adult with an advanced solid tumor such as melanoma, head and neck, liver or kidney cancer. This CDR3 is CASSGGQGTANYGYTF. CDR3 bases: TGTGCCAGCAGCGGGGGGCAGGGCACAGCTAACTATGGCTACACCTTC.